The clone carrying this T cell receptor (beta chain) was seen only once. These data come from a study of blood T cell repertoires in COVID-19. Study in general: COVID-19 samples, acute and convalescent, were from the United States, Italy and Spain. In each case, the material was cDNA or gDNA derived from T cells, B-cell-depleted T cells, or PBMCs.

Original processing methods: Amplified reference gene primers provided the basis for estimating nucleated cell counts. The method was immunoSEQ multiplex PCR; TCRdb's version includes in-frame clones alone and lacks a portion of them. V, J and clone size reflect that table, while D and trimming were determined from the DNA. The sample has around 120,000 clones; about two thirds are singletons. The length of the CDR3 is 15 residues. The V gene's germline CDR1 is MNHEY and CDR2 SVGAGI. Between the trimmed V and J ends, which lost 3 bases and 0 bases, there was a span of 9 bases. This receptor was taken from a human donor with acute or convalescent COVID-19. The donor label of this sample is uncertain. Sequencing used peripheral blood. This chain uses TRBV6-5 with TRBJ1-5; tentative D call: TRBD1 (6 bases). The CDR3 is CASSYSGVSNQPQHF. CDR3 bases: TGTGCCAGCAGTTATTCAGGGGTTAGCAATCAGCCCCAGCATTTT.